A selection of T cell receptor beta chains follows, all from one sample in a study of T cell changes during pregnancy in multiple sclerosis. Measured with immunoSEQ multiplex PCR; TCRdb has only the in-frame clones, and not every one. The table lists roughly 93,000 clones, around 93% of them singletons. Material: peripheral blood, obtained in the first trimester of pregnancy. The receptors stem from a female donor in good health, enrolled as a control in a pregnancy study. The CDR3 runs from the conserved cysteine through the conserved F or W. The order of the fields is V gene, clone size, J gene, D gene, CDR3 protein, CDR3 DNA. The D gene is left open where the match is weak. Clone size is shown for a subset of rows, as once, few, many or a class of expanded clone.

TRBV5-4	once	TRBJ2-1	TRBD2	CASSSDGGGQYNEQFF	TGTGCCAGCAGCTCGGACGGGGGGGGGCAATACAATGAGCAGTTCTTC
TRBV5-1	NA	TRBJ2-6	NA	CASSLAEPGANVLTF	TGCGCCAGCAGCTTGGCCGAGCCTGGGGCCAACGTCCTGACTTTC
TRBV4-3	NA	TRBJ2-5	NA	CASSQGHGGIGTQYF	TGCGCCAGCAGCCAAGGTCATGGAGGGATAGGGACCCAGTACTTC
TRBV9	NA	TRBJ1-3	NA	CASSATTGSGNTIYF	TGTGCCAGCAGCGCGACTACAGGGTCCGGAAACACCATATATTTT
TRBV7-9	once	TRBJ1-6	NA	CASSTNRDLSPLHF	TGTGCCAGCAGCACCAACAGGGATTTATCACCCCTCCACTTT
TRBV25-1	NA	TRBJ1-2	NA	CASSEAGAYGYTF	TGTGCCAGCAGTGAAGCAGGGGCGTATGGCTACACCTTC
TRBV28	NA	TRBJ2-5	TRBD2	CASSASSGGARETQYF	TGTGCCAGCAGTGCATCTAGCGGGGGGGCCCGGGAGACCCAGTACTTC
TRBV4-3	NA	TRBJ1-1	NA	CASSQFPGNTEAFF	TGCGCCAGCAGCCAATTTCCGGGGAACACTGAAGCTTTCTTT
TRBV10-3	NA	TRBJ1-1	TRBD1	CAVRGQGLNTEAFF	TGTGCCGTACGCGGACAGGGACTGAACACTGAAGCTTTCTTT
TRBV4-3	NA	TRBJ2-7	NA	CASSQDSTGSSYEQYF	TGCGCCAGCAGCCAAGACTCTACAGGGAGCTCCTACGAGCAGTACTTC
TRBV28	NA	TRBJ1-2	TRBD1	CASSFIQGGGNYGYTF	TGTGCCAGCAGTTTCATACAGGGGGGAGGTAACTATGGCTACACCTTC
TRBV7-9	few	TRBJ1-4	TRBD1	CASSSNRGSTNEKLFF	TGTGCCAGCAGCTCAAACAGGGGTTCAACTAATGAAAAACTGTTTTTT
TRBV4-2	NA	TRBJ1-4	TRBD1	CASTGTGGGLNEKLFF	TGTGCCAGCACGGGGACAGGGGGAGGGCTCAATGAAAAACTGTTTTTT
TRBV7-2	NA	TRBJ1-2	NA	CASTLSLSYGYTF	TGTGCCAGCACCCTTAGCTTGAGCTATGGCTACACCTTC
TRBV11-2	once	TRBJ2-7	NA	CASSSPHLAYEQYF	TGTGCCAGCAGCTCGCCCCACTTGGCCTACGAGCAGTACTTC
TRBV6-6	NA	TRBJ2-7	NA	CASSSRSCEQYF	TGTGCCAGCAGCTCACGGTCCTGCGAGCAGTACTTC
TRBV25-1	NA	TRBJ2-7	TRBD1	CASSAGNRGQYEQYF	TGTGCCAGCAGTGCGGGGAACAGGGGGCAGTACGAGCAGTACTTC
TRBV18	NA	TRBJ2-2	TRBD2	CASSPKNPLAGIGELFF	TGTGCCAGCTCACCAAAGAACCCGTTAGCGGGAATCGGGGAGCTGTTTTTT
TRBV18	NA	TRBJ1-2	TRBD1	CASSRDREDYGYTF	TGTGCCAGCTCACGGGACAGGGAGGACTATGGCTACACCTTC
TRBV19	NA	TRBJ1-2	NA	CASSIRGTDGYTF	TGTGCCAGTAGTATAAGGGGGACGGATGGCTACACCTTC
TRBV18	NA	TRBJ2-1	TRBD2	CASSPPSGGPNEQFF	TGTGCCAGCTCACCACCTAGCGGGGGGCCCAATGAGCAGTTCTTC
TRBV5-1	once	TRBJ2-2	NA	CASSLGVQGTGELFF	TGCGCCAGCAGCTTGGGGGTACAGGGAACCGGGGAGCTGTTTTTT
TRBV5-6	NA	TRBJ2-7	NA	CASSRTLYGYEQYF	TGTGCCAGCAGTCGGACACTTTATGGCTACGAGCAGTACTTC
TRBV5-4	once	TRBJ1-1	NA	CASSLISGSCTEAFF	TGTGCCAGCAGCTTGATTTCGGGGTCGTGCACTGAAGCTTTCTTT
TRBV7-3	NA	TRBJ2-3	NA	CASSPWATDTQYF	TGTGCCAGCAGCCCCTGGGCCACAGATACGCAGTATTTT
TRBV7-9	NA	TRBJ2-5	TRBD1	CASSSRDRGQETQYF	TGTGCCAGCAGCTCCCGGGACAGGGGACAAGAGACCCAGTACTTC
TRBV10-3	NA	TRBJ1-4	TRBD1	CAISSGQGKEKLFF	TGTGCCATCAGTTCGGGACAGGGGAAGGAAAAACTGTTTTTT
TRBV5-8	NA	TRBJ1-6	NA	CGGSSPLHF	TGTGGAGGAAGTTCACCCCTCCACTTT
TRBV5-6	NA	TRBJ1-1	NA	CASSLRGLNTEAFF	TGTGCCAGCAGCTTGCGGGGTCTCAACACTGAAGCTTTCTTT
TRBV7-8	NA	TRBJ2-5	TRBD2	CASSPILLSGGAGETQYF	TGTGCCAGCAGCCCAATACTCCTTAGCGGGGGGGCGGGAGAGACCCAGTACTTC
TRBV19	NA	TRBJ1-5	TRBD1	CASRGQVGQPQHF	TGTGCCAGTAGGGGACAGGTGGGGCAGCCCCAGCATTTT
TRBV5-1	once	TRBJ2-7	NA	CASSWGQEQYF	TGCGCCAGCAGCTGGGGCCAAGAGCAGTACTTC
TRBV4-2	NA	TRBJ2-3	TRBD2	CASQKAPSGGTDTQYF	TGTGCCAGCCAAAAGGCGCCTAGCGGGGGAACAGATACGCAGTATTTT
TRBV11-1	once	TRBJ2-7	TRBD1	CASSRDSHYEQYF	TGTGCCAGCAGCCGGGACAGCCACTACGAGCAGTACTTC
TRBV18	NA	TRBJ2-7	TRBD1	CASSPSYGTDRGNTYEQYF	TGTGCCAGCTCACCCTCCTACGGGACCGACAGGGGCAACACCTACGAGCAGTACTTC
TRBV7-8	NA	TRBJ1-5	NA	CASSLAGALNQPQHF	TGTGCCAGCAGCTTAGCTGGGGCCCTCAATCAGCCCCAGCATTTT
TRBV11-2	NA	TRBJ2-1	TRBD2	CASSLDLGSGGANEQFF	TGTGCCAGCAGCTTAGATTTGGGTAGCGGGGGGGCCAATGAGCAGTTCTTC
TRBV11-2	NA	TRBJ2-5	TRBD1	CASSYTSGGTGQETQYF	TGTGCCAGCAGCTACACGAGCGGTGGGACAGGGCAAGAGACCCAGTACTTC
TRBV9	NA	TRBJ1-5	NA	CASSVGGGNQPQHF	TGTGCCAGCAGCGTAGGGGGGGGCAATCAGCCCCAGCATTTT
TRBV30	NA	TRBJ2-7	NA	CAWSVLGTNHEQYF	TGTGCCTGGAGTGTACTAGGGACAAACCACGAGCAGTACTTC
TRBV6-6	NA	TRBJ1-1	NA	CASSDRQANTEAFF	TGTGCCAGCAGCGACAGACAGGCCAACACTGAAGCTTTCTTT
TRBV10-3	NA	TRBJ1-1	TRBD1	CAIRTQGLGTEAFF	TGTGCCATCAGAACACAGGGGCTCGGCACTGAAGCTTTCTTT
TRBV4-2	NA	TRBJ2-1	TRBD2	CASSVGGILDNEQFF	TGTGCCAGCAGCGTCGGGGGGATACTTGACAATGAGCAGTTCTTC
TRBV28	NA	TRBJ2-5	NA	CASSATGLGTQETQYF	TGTGCCAGCAGTGCCACAGGGTTGGGGACCCAAGAGACCCAGTACTTC
TRBV18	NA	TRBJ2-2	NA	CASSRPSGLSTGELFF	TGTGCCAGCTCACGCCCGTCAGGGCTGAGCACCGGGGAGCTGTTTTTT
TRBV28	NA	TRBJ2-1	TRBD1	CASSTDRGLLNEQFF	TGTGCCAGCAGCACGGACAGGGGCCTACTCAATGAGCAGTTCTTC
TRBV7-2	NA	TRBJ2-7	NA	CASTPLDSYEQYF	TGTGCCAGCACCCCTCTAGATTCCTACGAGCAGTACTTC
TRBV5-4	NA	TRBJ2-3	NA	CASSLGSGLTDTQYF	TGTGCCAGCAGCTTGGGGAGCGGTCTCACAGATACGCAGTATTTT
TRBV7-2	NA	TRBJ2-3	TRBD2	CASVLAGGLSDTQYF	TGTGCCAGCGTTCTAGCGGGGGGGCTCTCAGATACGCAGTATTTT
TRBV5-6	NA	TRBJ1-5	NA	CASSLRSLRDQPQHF	TGTGCCAGCAGCTTGCGATCCCTCAGGGATCAGCCCCAGCATTTT
TRBV9	once	TRBJ2-2	NA	CASSVASYTGELFF	TGTGCCAGCAGCGTAGCTAGCTACACCGGGGAGCTGTTTTTT
TRBV4-1	NA	TRBJ2-1	TRBD1	CASSQDTGQPQFF	TGCGCCAGCAGCCAAGATACGGGACAGCCACAGTTCTTC
TRBV12-1	NA	TRBJ1-6	NA	CASSFLGGSPLHF	TGTGCCAGCAGCTTCTTGGGGGGTTCACCCCTCCACTTT
TRBV7-9	NA	TRBJ1-2	NA	CASSSAGGGGYTF	TGTGCCAGCAGCAGCGCAGGCGGGGGTGGCTACACCTTC
TRBV25-1	NA	TRBJ1-4	TRBD1	CASSESQGAEKLFF	TGTGCCAGCAGTGAATCGCAGGGGGCCGAAAAACTGTTTTTT
TRBV6-1	once	TRBJ2-7	NA	CASSHDTPYEQYF	TGTGCCAGCAGCCATGACACTCCATACGAGCAGTACTTC
TRBV9	NA	TRBJ1-4	NA	CASSAAGWADEKLFF	TGTGCCAGCAGCGCAGCGGGTTGGGCGGATGAAAAACTGTTTTTT